This passage covers 10 T cell receptor beta chains from one sample sequenced in a study of cytomegalovirus exposure and HLA in healthy donors (dated by TCRdb to 2017 to 2019). Libraries were built with the immunoSEQ multiplex PCR assay. For the multiplex PCR, a mixture combining 60 forward primers for TCR Vbeta segments and 13 reverse primers for TCR Jbeta segments was used. As stored in TCRdb, this immuneACCESS dataset retains in-frame rearrangements with V and J assigned. A fraction of the clones does not appear; measured against another copy, unresolved V genes explain less than half of the discrepancy, and the remainder lacks a known reason. The sample contains around 140,000 clones, around four fifths of them found a single time. Jointly, the top ten make up roughly 10% of the sample. The sample was PBMCs. The source is a woman in her sixties or seventies in good health and CMV-seropositive.

The V gene is TRBV5-4, the J gene TRBJ2-1; 14 nucleotides match TRBD2. Germline V gene sequence: CDR1 SGHNT, CDR2 YYREEE (reference sequence). Germline trimming cut 4 bases from V and 5 bases from J; bases unmatched to any gene: 2. The CDR3 has 15 residues. The CDR3 DNA is TGTGCCAGCAGCCCGGGACTAGCGGGAGACAATGAGCAGTTCTTC. Its translation: CASSPGLAGDNEQFF. The variable domain in full, completed from reference TRBV5-4 and TRBJ2-1, reads ETGVTQSPTHLIKTRGQQVTLRCSSQSGHNTVSWYQQALGQGPQFIFQYYREEENGRGNFPPRFSGLQFPNYSSELNVNALELDDSALYLCASSPGLAGDNEQFFGPGTRLTVL.

This chain links TRBV7-2 with TRBJ1-5; D uncertain. The CDR3 covers 13 residues. CDR1 and CDR2 from the germline V gene are SGHTA and FQGNSA. Trimming left V 0 bases short and J 6 bases short, with 6 bases between. CDR3 protein: CASSLASGQPQHF. The CDR3 DNA reads as TGTGCCAGCAGCTTAGCGTCGGGTCAGCCCCAGCATTTT.

This rearrangement joins TRBV5-4 to TRBJ2-3; 12 nucleotides line up with TRBD2. V lost 5 bases, J lost 4 bases, and 8 bases stayed unmatched. The CDR3 extends over 16 amino acids. CDR1 and CDR2 from the germline V gene are SGHNT and YYREEE (reference sequence). The DNA for the CDR3 is TGTGCCAGCAGAACCCTGGGACTAGCGGGCCCAGATACGCAGTATTTT. Translating gives CASRTLGLAGPDTQYF.

The rearrangement links TRBV5-6 to TRBJ2-5; TRBD2 matches 10 bases. Germline V gene lookup returns CDR1 SGHDT and CDR2 YYEEEE. CDR3 length equals 16 residues. V shed 4 bases and J 5 bases; nucleotides not matched to a gene: 11. The CDR3 DNA is TGTGCCAGCAGCGACAGCGGGAGGGGGGCAGGGGAGACCCAGTACTTC. The encoded protein is CASSDSGRGAGETQYF.

The chain couples TRBV28 to TRBJ2-7, with TRBD2 matching over 12 bases. The trim removed 6 bases at V and 7 bases at J, leaving 7 bases unmatched. The germline gives CDR1 MDHEN, CDR2 SYDVKM. The CDR3 contains 14 residues. This CDR3 reads CASSLTSGSSEQYF. As DNA, the CDR3 is TGTGCCAGCAGCCTGACTAGCGGGAGTAGTGAGCAGTACTTC.

The rearrangement joins TRBV7-9 to TRBJ1-1, with D unresolved. Trimming left V 6 bases short and J 4 bases short, with 12 bases between. Germline V gives CDR1 SEHNR, CDR2 FQNEAQ (reference sequence). This CDR3 is built from 13 residues. The CDR3 here is CASSPALATEAFF. The CDR3 nucleotides are TGTGCCAGCAGTCCTGCCTTGGCCACTGAAGCTTTCTTT.

The V gene is TRBV9, the J gene TRBJ2-6; D not certain. The germline CDR1 and CDR2 sequences are SGDLS and YYNGEE. This CDR3 spans 16 amino acids. Trimming cost V 0 bases and J 0 bases, with 7 bases left between them. The CDR3 DNA is TGTGCCAGCAGCGTAGGCTGGAGCTCTGGGGCCAACGTCCTGACTTTC. Its protein is CASSVGWSSGANVLTF.

There are a few counts of this clone. The chain employs TRBV28 and TRBJ2-1; 10 bases are shared with TRBD2. The CDR3 extends over 15 amino acids. The germline V gene has CDR1 MDHEN and CDR2 SYDVKM. With 5 bases clipped from V and 6 bases from J, the junction kept 7 bases outside the gene matches. CDR3: CASSLAGVSLNEQFF. CDR3 sequence (DNA): TGTGCCAGCAGTCTAGCGGGAGTCAGTCTCAATGAGCAGTTCTTC.

This chain uses TRBV7-8 with TRBJ1-3; tentatively, D is TRBD1 (5 bases). CDR1 is SGHVS, CDR2 FQNEAQ, per germline. The CDR3 loop spans 15 amino acids. Trimming left V 0 bases short and J 4 bases short, with 10 bases between. The CDR3 spells CASSLAGGGGNTIYF. CDR3 DNA: TGTGCCAGCAGCTTAGCAGGCGGGGGAGGAAACACCATATATTTT.

V is TRBV9 and J is TRBJ1-1; 8 nucleotides line up with TRBD1. From germline, CDR1 is SGDLS and CDR2 YYNGEE. This CDR3 spans 16 amino acids. The junction had 10 bases not matched to a gene; V was cut back by 0 bases and J by 6 bases. This CDR3 is CASSVVHDRGGSEAFF. As DNA, the CDR3 is TGTGCCAGCAGCGTAGTTCACGACAGGGGAGGATCTGAAGCTTTCTTT.